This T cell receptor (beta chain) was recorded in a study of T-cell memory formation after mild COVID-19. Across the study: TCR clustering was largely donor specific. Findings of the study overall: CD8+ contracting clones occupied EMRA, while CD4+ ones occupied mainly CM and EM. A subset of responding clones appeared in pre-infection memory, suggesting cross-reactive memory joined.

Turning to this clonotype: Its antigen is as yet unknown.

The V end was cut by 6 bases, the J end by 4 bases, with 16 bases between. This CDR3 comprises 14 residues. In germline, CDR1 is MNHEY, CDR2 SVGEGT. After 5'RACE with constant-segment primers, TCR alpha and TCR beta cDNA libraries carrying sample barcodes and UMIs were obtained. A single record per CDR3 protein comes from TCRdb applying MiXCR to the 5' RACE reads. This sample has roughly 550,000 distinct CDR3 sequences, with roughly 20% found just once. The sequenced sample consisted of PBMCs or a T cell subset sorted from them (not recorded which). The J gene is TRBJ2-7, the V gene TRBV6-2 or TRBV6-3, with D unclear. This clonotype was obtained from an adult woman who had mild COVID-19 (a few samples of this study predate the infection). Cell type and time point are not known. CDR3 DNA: TGTGCCAGCAGACCCCTCTCGAGTACGTACGAGCAGTACTTC. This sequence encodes CASRPLSSTYEQYF.